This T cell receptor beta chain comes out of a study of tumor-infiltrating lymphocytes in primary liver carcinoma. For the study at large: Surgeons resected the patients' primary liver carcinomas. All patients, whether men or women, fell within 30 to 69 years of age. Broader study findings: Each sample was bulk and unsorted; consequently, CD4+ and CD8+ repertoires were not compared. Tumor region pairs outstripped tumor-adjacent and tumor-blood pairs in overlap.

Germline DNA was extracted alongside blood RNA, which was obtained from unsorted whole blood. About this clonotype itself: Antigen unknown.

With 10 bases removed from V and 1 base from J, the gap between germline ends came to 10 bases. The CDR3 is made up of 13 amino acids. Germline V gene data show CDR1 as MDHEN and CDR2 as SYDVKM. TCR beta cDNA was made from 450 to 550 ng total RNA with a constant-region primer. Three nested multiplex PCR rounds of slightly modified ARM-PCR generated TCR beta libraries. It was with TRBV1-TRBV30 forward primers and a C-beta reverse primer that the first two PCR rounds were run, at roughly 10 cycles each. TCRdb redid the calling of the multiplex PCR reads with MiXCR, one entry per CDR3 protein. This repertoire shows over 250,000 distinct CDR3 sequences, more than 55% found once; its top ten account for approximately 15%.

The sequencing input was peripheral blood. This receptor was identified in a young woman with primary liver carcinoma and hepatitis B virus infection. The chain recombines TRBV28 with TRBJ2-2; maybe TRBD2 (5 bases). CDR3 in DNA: TGTGCCACCCTTAGCGTGAACACCGGGGAGCTGTTTTTT. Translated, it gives CATLSVNTGELFF.